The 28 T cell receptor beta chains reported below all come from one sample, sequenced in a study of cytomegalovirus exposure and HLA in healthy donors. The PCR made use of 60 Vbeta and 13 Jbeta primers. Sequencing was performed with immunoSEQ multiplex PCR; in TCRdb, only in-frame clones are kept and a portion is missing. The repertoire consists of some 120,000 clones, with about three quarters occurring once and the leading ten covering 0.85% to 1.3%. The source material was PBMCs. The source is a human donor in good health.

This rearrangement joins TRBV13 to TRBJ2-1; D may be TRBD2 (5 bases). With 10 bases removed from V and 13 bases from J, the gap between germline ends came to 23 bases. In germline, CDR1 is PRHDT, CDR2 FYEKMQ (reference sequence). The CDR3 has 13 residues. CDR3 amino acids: CATTRVGGYHQFF. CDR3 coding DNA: TGTGCCACCACGAGGGTCGGCGGCTACCACCAGTTCTTC.

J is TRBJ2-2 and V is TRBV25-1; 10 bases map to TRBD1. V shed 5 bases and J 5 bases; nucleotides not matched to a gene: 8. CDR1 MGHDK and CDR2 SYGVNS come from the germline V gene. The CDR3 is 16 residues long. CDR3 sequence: CASSPRDRGNTGELFF. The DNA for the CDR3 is TGTGCCAGCAGTCCCCGGGACAGGGGCAATACCGGGGAGCTGTTTTTT.

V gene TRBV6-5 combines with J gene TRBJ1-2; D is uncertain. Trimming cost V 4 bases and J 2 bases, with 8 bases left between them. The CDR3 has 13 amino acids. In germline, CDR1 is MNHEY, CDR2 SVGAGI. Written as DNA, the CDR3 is TGTGCCAGCAGTTTTGGCCACAACTATGGCTACACCTTC. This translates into CASSFGHNYGYTF.

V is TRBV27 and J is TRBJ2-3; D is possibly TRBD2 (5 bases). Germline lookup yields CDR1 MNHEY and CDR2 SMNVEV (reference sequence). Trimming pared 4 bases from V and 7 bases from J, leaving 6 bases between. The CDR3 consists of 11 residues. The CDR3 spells CASSSGNTQYF. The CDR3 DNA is TGTGCCAGCAGTTCGGGGAATACGCAGTATTTT.

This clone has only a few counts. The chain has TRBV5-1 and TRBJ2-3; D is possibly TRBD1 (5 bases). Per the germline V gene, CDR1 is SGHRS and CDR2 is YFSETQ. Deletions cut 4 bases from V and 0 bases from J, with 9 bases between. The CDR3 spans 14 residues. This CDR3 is CASSPDSSTDTQYF. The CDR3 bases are TGCGCCAGCAGCCCCGACAGCAGCACAGATACGCAGTATTTT.

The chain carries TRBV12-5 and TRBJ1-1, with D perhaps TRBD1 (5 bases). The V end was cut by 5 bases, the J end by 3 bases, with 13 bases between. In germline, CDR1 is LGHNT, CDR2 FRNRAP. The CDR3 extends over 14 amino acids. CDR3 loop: CASGPRREDTEAFF. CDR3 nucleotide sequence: TGTGCTAGTGGTCCCCGCAGGGAGGACACTGAAGCTTTCTTT.

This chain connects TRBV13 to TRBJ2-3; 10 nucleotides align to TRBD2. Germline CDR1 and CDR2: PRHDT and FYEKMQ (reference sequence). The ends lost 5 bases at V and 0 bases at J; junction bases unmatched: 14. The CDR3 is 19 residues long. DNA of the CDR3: TGTGCCAGCAGCCGAAGACTAGCGGGTCCGAGGGGGAGCACAGATACGCAGTATTTT. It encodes CASSRRLAGPRGSTDTQYF. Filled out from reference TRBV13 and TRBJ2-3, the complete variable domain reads AAGVIQSPRHLIKEKRETATLKCYPIPRHDTVYWYQQGPGQDPQFLISFYEKMQSDKGSIPDRFSAQQFSDYHSELNMSSLELGDSALYFCASSRRLAGPRGSTDTQYFGPGTRLTVL.

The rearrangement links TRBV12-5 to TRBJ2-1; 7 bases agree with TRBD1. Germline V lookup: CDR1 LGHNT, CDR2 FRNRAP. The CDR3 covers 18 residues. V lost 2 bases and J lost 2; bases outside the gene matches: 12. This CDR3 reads CASGLPTDTGDAYNEQFF. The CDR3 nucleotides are TGTGCTAGTGGTTTGCCGACCGATACAGGGGACGCCTACAATGAGCAGTTCTTC.

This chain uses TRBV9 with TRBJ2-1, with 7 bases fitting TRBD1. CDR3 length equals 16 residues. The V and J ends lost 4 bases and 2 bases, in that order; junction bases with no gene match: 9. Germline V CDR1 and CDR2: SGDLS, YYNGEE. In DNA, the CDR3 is TGTGCCAGCAGCCTAGGGGACAGCCCCACCTACAATGAGCAGTTCTTC. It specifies CASSLGDSPTYNEQFF.

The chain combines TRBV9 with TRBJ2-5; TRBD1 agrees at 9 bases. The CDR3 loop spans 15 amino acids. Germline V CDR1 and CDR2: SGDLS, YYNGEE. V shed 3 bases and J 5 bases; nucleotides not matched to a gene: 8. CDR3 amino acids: CASSEDRGVEETQYF. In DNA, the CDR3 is TGTGCCAGCAGCGAGGACAGGGGTGTTGAGGAGACCCAGTACTTC.

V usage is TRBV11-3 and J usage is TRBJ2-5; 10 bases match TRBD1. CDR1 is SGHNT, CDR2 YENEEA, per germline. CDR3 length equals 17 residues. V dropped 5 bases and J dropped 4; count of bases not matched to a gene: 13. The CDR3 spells CASSRRPGTGVLETQYF. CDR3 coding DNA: TGTGCCAGCAGCCGCCGGCCCGGGACAGGGGTACTAGAGACCCAGTACTTC.

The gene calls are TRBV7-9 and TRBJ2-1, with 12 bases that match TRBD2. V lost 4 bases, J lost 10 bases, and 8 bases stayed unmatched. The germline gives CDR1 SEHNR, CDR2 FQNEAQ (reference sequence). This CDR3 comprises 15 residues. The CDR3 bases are TGTGCCAGCAGCTCTAGCGGGGGGGCCCCAGGGGAGCAGTTCTTC. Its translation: CASSSSGGAPGEQFF.

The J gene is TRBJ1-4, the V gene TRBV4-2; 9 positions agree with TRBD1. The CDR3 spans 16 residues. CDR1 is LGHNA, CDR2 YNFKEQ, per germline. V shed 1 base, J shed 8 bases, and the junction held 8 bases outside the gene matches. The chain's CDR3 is CASSQVHDRGEEKLFF. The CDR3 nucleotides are TGTGCCAGCAGCCAAGTACATGACAGGGGGGAGGAAAAACTGTTTTTT.

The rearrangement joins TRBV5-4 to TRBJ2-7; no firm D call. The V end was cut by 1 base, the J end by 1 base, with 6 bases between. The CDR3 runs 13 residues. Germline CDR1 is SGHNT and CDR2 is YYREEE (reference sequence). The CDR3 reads CASSLSRSYEQYF. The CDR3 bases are TGTGCCAGCAGCTTGTCCCGGTCCTACGAGCAGTACTTC.

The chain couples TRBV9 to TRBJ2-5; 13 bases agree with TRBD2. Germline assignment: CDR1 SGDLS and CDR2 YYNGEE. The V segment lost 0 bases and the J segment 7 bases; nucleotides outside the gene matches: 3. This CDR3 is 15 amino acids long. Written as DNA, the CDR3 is TGTGCCAGCAGCGTAGGCACTAGCGGGGGGGGGACCCAGTACTTC. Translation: CASSVGTSGGGTQYF.

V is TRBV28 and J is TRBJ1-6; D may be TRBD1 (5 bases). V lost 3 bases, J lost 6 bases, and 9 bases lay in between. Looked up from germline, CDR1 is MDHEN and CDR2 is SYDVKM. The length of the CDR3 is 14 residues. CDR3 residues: CASSLGGGNSPLHF. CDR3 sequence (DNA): TGTGCCAGCAGTTTGGGGGGAGGTAATTCACCCCTCCACTTT.

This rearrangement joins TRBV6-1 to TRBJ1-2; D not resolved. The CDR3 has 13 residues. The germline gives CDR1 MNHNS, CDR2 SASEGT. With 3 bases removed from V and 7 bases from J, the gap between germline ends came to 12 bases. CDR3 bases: TGTGCCAGCAGTGATGAGGTCATCCTTGGCTACACCTTC. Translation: CASSDEVILGYTF.

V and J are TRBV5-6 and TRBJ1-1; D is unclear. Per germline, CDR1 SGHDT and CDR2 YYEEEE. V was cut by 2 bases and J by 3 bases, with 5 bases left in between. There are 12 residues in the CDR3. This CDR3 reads CASSFTDTEAFF. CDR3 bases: TGTGCCAGCAGCTTTACGGACACTGAAGCTTTCTTT.

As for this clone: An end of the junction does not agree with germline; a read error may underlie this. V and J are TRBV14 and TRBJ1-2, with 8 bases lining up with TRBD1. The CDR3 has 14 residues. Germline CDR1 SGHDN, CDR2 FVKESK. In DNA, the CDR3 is TGTGCCAGCAGCCCCGAACAGGGGGACTATGGCTACCCCTTC. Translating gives CASSPEQGDYGYPF. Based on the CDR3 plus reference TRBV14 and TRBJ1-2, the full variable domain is EAGVTQFPSHSVIEKGQTVTLRCDPISGHDNLYWYRRVMGKEIKFLLHFVKESKQDESGMPNNRFLAERTGGTYSTLKVQPAELEDSGVYFCASSPEQGDYGYPFGSGTRLTVV.

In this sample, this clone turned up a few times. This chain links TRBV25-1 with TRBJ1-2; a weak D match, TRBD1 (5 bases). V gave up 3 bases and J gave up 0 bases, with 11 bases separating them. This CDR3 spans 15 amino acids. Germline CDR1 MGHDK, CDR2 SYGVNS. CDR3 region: CASSEVTEANYGYTF. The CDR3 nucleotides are TGTGCCAGCAGTGAGGTGACAGAAGCTAACTATGGCTACACCTTC.

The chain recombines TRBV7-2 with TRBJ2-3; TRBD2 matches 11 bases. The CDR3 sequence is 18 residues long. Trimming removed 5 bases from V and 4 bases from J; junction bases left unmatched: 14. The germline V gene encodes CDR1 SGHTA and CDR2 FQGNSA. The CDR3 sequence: CASSHYVRELAGADTQYF. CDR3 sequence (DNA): TGTGCCAGCAGCCACTACGTAAGAGAACTAGCGGGGGCAGATACGCAGTATTTT.

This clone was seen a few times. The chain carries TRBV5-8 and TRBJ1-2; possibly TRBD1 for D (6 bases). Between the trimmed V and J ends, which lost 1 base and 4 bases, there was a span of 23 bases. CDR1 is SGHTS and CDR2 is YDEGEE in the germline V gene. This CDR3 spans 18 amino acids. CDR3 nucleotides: TGTGCCAGCAGCTTGAATTTTGGGGGCGGAGGAGAACTCTATGGCTACACCTTC. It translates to CASSLNFGGGGELYGYTF.

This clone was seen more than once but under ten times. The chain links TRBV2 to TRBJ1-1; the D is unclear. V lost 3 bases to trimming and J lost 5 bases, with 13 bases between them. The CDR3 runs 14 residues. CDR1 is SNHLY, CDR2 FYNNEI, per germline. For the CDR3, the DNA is TGTGCCAGCAGTGAGTGGGGAGGAAGGACTGAAGCTTTCTTT. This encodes CASSEWGGRTEAFF.

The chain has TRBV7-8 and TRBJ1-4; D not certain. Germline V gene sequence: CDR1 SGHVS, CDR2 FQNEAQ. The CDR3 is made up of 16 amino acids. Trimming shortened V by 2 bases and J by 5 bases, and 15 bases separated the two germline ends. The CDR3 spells CASSLSWFRRNEKLFF. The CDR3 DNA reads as TGTGCCAGCAGCTTATCCTGGTTTCGGCGGAATGAAAAACTGTTTTTT. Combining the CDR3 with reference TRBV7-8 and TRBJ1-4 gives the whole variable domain GAGVSQSPRYKVAKRGQDVALRCDPISGHVSLFWYQQALGQGPEFLTYFQNEAQLDKSGLPSDRFFAERPEGSVSTLKIQRTQQEDSAVYLCASSLSWFRRNEKLFFGSGTQLSVL.

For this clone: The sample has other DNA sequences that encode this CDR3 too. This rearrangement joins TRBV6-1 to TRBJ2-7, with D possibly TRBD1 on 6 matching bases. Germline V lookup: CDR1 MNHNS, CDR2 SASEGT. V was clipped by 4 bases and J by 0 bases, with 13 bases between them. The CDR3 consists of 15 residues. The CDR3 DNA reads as TGTGCCAGCAGTGCCCCGACAGGCTACTCCTACGAGCAGTACTTC. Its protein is CASSAPTGYSYEQYF.

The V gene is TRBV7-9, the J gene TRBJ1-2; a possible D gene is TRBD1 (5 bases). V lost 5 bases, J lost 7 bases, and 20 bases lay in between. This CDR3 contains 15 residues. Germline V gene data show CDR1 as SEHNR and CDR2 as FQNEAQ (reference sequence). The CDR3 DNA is TGTGCCAGCAGCGAGGGGCGGGATAGCGTTGGTGGCTACACCTTC. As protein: CASSEGRDSVGGYTF. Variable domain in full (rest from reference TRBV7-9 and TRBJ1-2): DTGVSQNPRHKITKRGQNVTFRCDPISEHNRLYWYRQTLGQGPEFLTYFQNEAQLEKSRLLSDRFSAERPKGSFSTLEIQRTEQGDSAMYLCASSEGRDSVGGYTFGSGTRLTVV.

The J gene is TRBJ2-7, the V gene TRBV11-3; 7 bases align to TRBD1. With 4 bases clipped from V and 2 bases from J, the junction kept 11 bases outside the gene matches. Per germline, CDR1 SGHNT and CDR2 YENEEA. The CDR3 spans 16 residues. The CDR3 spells CASSSAKTGRPYEQYF. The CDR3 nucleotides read TGTGCCAGCAGCTCAGCGAAGACAGGGCGGCCCTACGAGCAGTACTTC.

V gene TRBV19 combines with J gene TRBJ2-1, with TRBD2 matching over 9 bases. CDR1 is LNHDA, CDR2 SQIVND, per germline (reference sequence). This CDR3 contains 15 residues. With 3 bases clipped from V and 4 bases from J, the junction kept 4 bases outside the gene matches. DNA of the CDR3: TGTGCCAGTAGTATTGAGCGGGGGGTGTACAATGAGCAGTTCTTC. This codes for CASSIERGVYNEQFF. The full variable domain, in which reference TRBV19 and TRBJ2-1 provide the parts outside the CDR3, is DGGITQSPKYLFRKEGQNVTLSCEQNLNHDAMYWYRQDPGQGLRLIYYSQIVNDFQKGDIAEGYSVSREKKESFPLTVTSAQKNPTAFYLCASSIERGVYNEQFFGPGTRLTVL.